This T cell receptor (beta chain) derives from a study of breast tumors, draining lymph nodes, adjacent tissues. Study outcomes and limitations: Tumor TCR diversity was below lymph nodes but above nontumor tissue. Tumor and nontumor repertoires were significantly more similar in luminal-like than in basal-like breast cancer.

The CDR3 runs to 12 residues. Germline V gene lookup returns CDR1 PRHDT and CDR2 FYEKMQ (reference sequence). V was trimmed by 4 bases and J by 1 base, leaving 5 bases between them. This clonotype was counted between two and nine times. Antigen specificity is unknown. TCRdb re-called the multiplex PCR reads through MiXCR, storing one row per CDR3 protein. This sample yields tens of thousands of distinct CDR3 sequences, of which almost 70% are seen a single time; roughly a quarter belongs to the top ten. Sequences were obtained from tumor-adjacent breast tissue. The J gene is TRBJ2-7, the V gene TRBV13, with D unresolved. The sequence derives from a female donor with breast cancer. Some clones in this sample may be carry-over from other donors' samples. The CDR3 nucleotides are TGTGCCAGCAGCTCCTCGTCCTACGAGCAGTACTTC. It translates to CASSSSSYEQYF.